Each of the 13 T cell receptor beta chains below was sequenced from the same sample in a study of blood T cell repertoires in COVID-19. Here immunoSEQ multiplex PCR was the method, and the copy in TCRdb shows in-frame clones only, minus some. The data show a few hundred thousand clones, roughly 89% seen once. Sequenced input: PBMCs or T cells enriched from blood (not recorded which). These receptors all come from a woman aged 18 to 35 with acute COVID-19.

The chain uses TRBV5-1 and TRBJ2-5; tentative D call: TRBD1 (6 bases). CDR1 and CDR2 from the germline V gene are SGHRS and YFSETQ. V lost 6 bases and J lost 4, with 16 bases in between. The CDR3 sequence is 14 residues long. The CDR3 spells CASKDTSGVETQYF. The CDR3 DNA reads TGCGCCAGCAAAGATACTTCAGGGGTAGAGACCCAGTACTTC.

The chain has TRBV2 and TRBJ1-2, with D tentatively TRBD1 (6 bases). The germline V and J ends were trimmed by 3 bases and 8 bases, with 16 bases remaining between them. The germline V gene encodes CDR1 SNHLY and CDR2 FYNNEI. The CDR3 is 14 amino acids. In nucleotides, the CDR3 is TGTGCCAGCAGTGATTCAGGGGCCCCCAAGGGCTACACCTTC. Encoded protein: CASSDSGAPKGYTF.

V usage is TRBV6-5 and J usage is TRBJ2-5, with D unclear. With 6 bases removed from V and 5 bases from J, the gap between germline ends came to 7 bases. This CDR3 region has 11 residues. Per germline, CDR1 MNHEY and CDR2 SVGAGI. The CDR3 DNA sequence: TGTGCCAGCAGATCCGGGGAGACCCAGTACTTC. Its translation is CASRSGETQYF.

This chain connects TRBV9 to TRBJ2-7; 8 positions match TRBD1. Unmatched junction bases numbered 7, after V lost 0 bases and J lost 2 bases. Germline CDR1 and CDR2: SGDLS and YYNGEE. The CDR3 totals 16 residues. CDR3 DNA: TGTGCCAGCAGCGTAGCCCCGGGACAGGCCACCTACGAGCAGTACTTC. Translation: CASSVAPGQATYEQYF.

The chain has TRBV10-3 and TRBJ1-5; possible D gene TRBD1, 6 bases. This CDR3 contains 14 residues. Trimming cost V 3 bases and J 2 bases, with 8 bases left between them. Germline CDR1 ENHRY, CDR2 SYGVKD. CDR3 protein: CAISDRTGNQPQHF. CDR3 sequence (DNA): TGTGCCATCAGTGACCGGACAGGCAATCAGCCCCAGCATTTT.

J is TRBJ1-6 and V is TRBV9; D unresolved. This CDR3 contains 14 residues. CDR1 is SGDLS, CDR2 YYNGEE, per germline. V was cut by 0 bases and J by 9 bases, with 10 bases left in between. The CDR3 DNA reads TGTGCCAGCAGCGTAGAGTGGTCGGGTTCACCCCTCCACTTT. Amino acids: CASSVEWSGSPLHF.

The rearrangement links TRBV7-3 to TRBJ1-1; D might be TRBD1 (5 bases). The germline CDR1 and CDR2 sequences are SGHTA and FQGTGA. CDR3 size: 16 residues. Trimming cost V 0 bases and J 3 bases, with 14 bases left between them. This CDR3 is CASSLTGNRFDTEAFF. The DNA for the CDR3 is TGTGCCAGCAGCTTAACGGGGAACAGGTTCGACACTGAAGCTTTCTTT.

This chain links TRBV28 with TRBJ1-5; no clear D gene. Germline CDR1 is MDHEN and CDR2 is SYDVKM. This CDR3 contains 15 residues. V lost 5 bases, J lost 4 bases, and 15 bases lay in between. The CDR3 protein is CASSPAGGLNQPQHF. CDR3 nucleotides: TGTGCCAGCAGTCCCGCTGGAGGGCTAAATCAGCCCCAGCATTTT.

The V call is TRBV2, the J call TRBJ2-3; 7 bases match TRBD2. V was clipped by 6 bases and J by 2 bases; unmatched bases: 2. The CDR3 has 13 residues. Germline V gives CDR1 SNHLY, CDR2 FYNNEI. The CDR3 reads CASRAGDTDTQYF. CDR3 DNA sequence: TGTGCCAGCAGGGCGGGAGACACAGATACGCAGTATTTT.

The V call is TRBV19, the J call TRBJ2-1; TRBD2 might be the D (6 bases). Per the germline V gene, CDR1 is LNHDA and CDR2 is SQIVND (reference sequence). V was clipped by 3 bases and J by 5 bases, with 8 bases between them. This CDR3 has 13 amino acids. For the CDR3, the DNA is TGTGCCAGTAGTATTGGAGGGAACAATGAGCAGTTCTTC. Its translation: CASSIGGNNEQFF.

In nucleotides, the CDR3 is TGTGCCAGCAGTTGGGACAGAGGACAGCCCCAGCATTTT. It is translated as CASSWDRGQPQHF. V and J are TRBV28 and TRBJ1-5; 7 bases line up with TRBD1. The CDR3 extends over 13 amino acids. J gave up 7 bases and V 4 bases, and 4 bases lay outside the gene matches. The germline V gene has CDR1 MDHEN and CDR2 SYDVKM.

The CDR3 nucleotides are TGCAGCGTTGGGGGACAGGGATCCAACTCTGGGGCCAACGTCCTGACTTTC. Its protein product is CSVGGQGSNSGANVLTF. The chain combines TRBV29-1 with TRBJ2-6, with 9 bases aligning to TRBD1. J was trimmed by 0 bases and V by 4 bases; bases with no gene match: 7. CDR3 size: 17 residues. The germline V gene encodes CDR1 SQVTM and CDR2 ANQGSEA.

This chain connects TRBV27 to TRBJ1-2; D unresolved. Germline V CDR1 and CDR2: MNHEY, SMNVEV (reference sequence). The germline V and J ends were trimmed by 3 bases and 8 bases, with 16 bases remaining between them. This CDR3 contains 14 residues. CDR3 amino acids: CASSLGGRGEGYTF. Written as DNA, the CDR3 is TGTGCCAGCAGTTTGGGCGGACGCGGGGAAGGCTACACCTTC.